The 10 T cell receptor beta chains given below trace back to one sample, sequenced in a study of cytomegalovirus exposure and HLA in healthy donors. PCR involved 60 Vbeta and 13 Jbeta primers. The data were produced by immunoSEQ multiplex PCR, yet TCRdb's version contains in-frame clones alone and is incomplete. The sample shows some 120,000 clones, roughly 9% of them seen only once. The sequencing input was PBMCs. All receptors derive from a man aged 25-45 years in good health and CMV-seronegative.

V usage is TRBV9 and J usage is TRBJ2-1; 12 nucleotides align to TRBD2. Per the germline V gene, CDR1 is SGDLS and CDR2 is YYNGEE. This CDR3 contains 15 residues. V lost 0 bases to trimming and J lost 8 bases; unmatched junction nucleotides: 3. CDR3 sequence (DNA): TGTGCCAGCAGCGTAGGGCTAGCGGGGGGGCATGAGCAGTTCTTC. Amino acid sequence: CASSVGLAGGHEQFF.

Only a few counts were recorded for this clone. J is TRBJ2-5 and V is TRBV25-1, with a weak D call TRBD1 (6 bases). Germline CDR1 is MGHDK and CDR2 is SYGVNS. V lost 4 bases to trimming and J lost 5 bases, with 14 bases between them. The CDR3 spans 14 residues. CDR3 coding DNA: TGTGCCAGCAGTGGCCAGGGTGGGGGCGAGACCCAGTACTTC. This gives the protein CASSGQGGGETQYF.

The genes are TRBV4-3 and TRBJ2-3; 10 nucleotides line up with TRBD1. V shed 0 bases and J 3 bases; nucleotides not matched to a gene: 9. Germline V gives CDR1 LGHNA, CDR2 YSLEER. This CDR3 has 18 residues. This CDR3 reads CASSQDRDRGRWTDTQYF. The DNA for the CDR3 is TGCGCCAGCAGCCAAGATCGTGACAGGGGGCGATGGACAGATACGCAGTATTTT.

This chain uses TRBV11-3 with TRBJ2-7, with D possibly being TRBD1 (6 bases). CDR1 is SGHNT, CDR2 YENEEA, per germline. The V gene lost 1 base and the J gene lost 3 bases, with 13 bases spanning the gap. This CDR3 region has 15 residues. In DNA, the CDR3 is TGTGCCAGCAGCTTAGGGGGGCCTGGGAACTACGAGCAGTACTTC. Translated, it gives CASSLGGPGNYEQYF.

This clone has a handful of counts. The chain carries TRBV6-1 and TRBJ1-2; the D gene is possibly TRBD1 (5 bases). There are 13 residues in the CDR3. Trimming pared 3 bases from V and 6 bases from J, leaving 11 bases between. The germline V gene has CDR1 MNHNS and CDR2 SASEGT. The CDR3 reads CASSDSAGNGYTF. CDR3 coding DNA: TGTGCCAGCAGTGACTCGGCAGGGAATGGCTACACCTTC.

The chain carries TRBV6-1 and TRBJ2-5; tentatively, D is TRBD2 (5 bases). This CDR3 has 13 residues. Trimming stripped 5 bases from V and 5 bases from J, with 12 bases between. Germline values: CDR1 MNHNS, CDR2 SASEGT. CDR3 in amino acids: CASSLRSGETQYF. The CDR3 DNA is TGTGCCAGCAGTCTAAGGTCGGGGGAGACCCAGTACTTC.

The genes are TRBV5-1 and TRBJ2-5; tentatively, D is TRBD1 (5 bases). This CDR3 contains 13 residues. Germline V gives CDR1 SGHRS, CDR2 YFSETQ. The ends were cut back, 2 bases at V and 5 bases at J, with 10 bases in the middle. CDR3 DNA: TGCGCCAGCAGCTTCCAGGGTGGGGAGACCCAGTACTTC. The encoded protein is CASSFQGGETQYF.

This clone appeared a few times. The CDR3 region is CASSVGLNGPGVNEQYF. The CDR3 bases are TGTGCCAGCAGCGTGGGCCTCAACGGACCGGGGGTCAACGAGCAGTACTTC. The chain joins TRBV5-6 to TRBJ2-7, with a possible D match to TRBD2 (6 bases). The CDR3 loop spans 17 amino acids. V lost 4 bases, J lost 5 bases, and 25 bases lay in between. CDR1 is SGHDT, CDR2 YYEEEE, per germline.

This chain connects TRBV11-2 to TRBJ2-3; D is possibly TRBD1 (5 bases). Trimming removed 1 base from V and 7 bases from J, with 12 bases in between. CDR1 and CDR2 from the germline V gene are SGHAT and FQNNGV. The CDR3 extends over 14 amino acids. This CDR3 reads CASSLVQEGNTQYF. The CDR3 DNA reads as TGTGCCAGCAGCTTAGTACAGGAAGGGAATACGCAGTATTTT.

This chain connects TRBV7-3 to TRBJ2-7; TRBD1 matches 10 bases. Germline CDR1 SGHTA, CDR2 FQGTGA. The CDR3 is 14 amino acids. Trimming removed 1 base from V and 3 bases from J; junction bases left unmatched: 0. DNA of the CDR3: TGTGCCAGCAGCTTAAGGGACAGGGGCTACGAGCAGTACTTC. It codes for CASSLRDRGYEQYF.